The subject of this entry is one T cell receptor beta chain. The antigen remains unidentified. The data derive from a study of cytomegalovirus exposure and HLA in healthy donors. General study points: TRBV6-2, TRBV6-3 and some other V segments were excluded as indistinguishable.

The PCR made use of 60 Vbeta and 13 Jbeta primers. TCRdb keeps only in-frame clones here, not all; method: immunoSEQ multiplex PCR. The sample lists approximately 150,000 clones, roughly 84% seen once, with more than 2% in the top ten. CDR3 length: 16 residues. Deletions cut 4 bases from V and 5 bases from J, with 18 bases between. Germline CDR1 and CDR2: MNHNS and SASEGT. The specimen sequenced was PBMCs. The clonotype was recovered from a boy between 2 and 10 years old in good health and CMV-seronegative. This chain joins TRBV6-1 and TRBJ1-5; possible D gene TRBD1, 6 bases. The CDR3 sequence is CASSANGGLGDQPQHF. In DNA, the CDR3 is TGTGCCAGCAGTGCTAACGGGGGGCTGGGGGATCAGCCCCAGCATTTT.